The clone carrying this TCR beta chain was observed once. Its antigen is as yet unknown. This sample stems from a study of radiation and T cells in renal cell carcinoma. Overall study: Nephrectomy followed 15 Gy stereotactic body radiation by 4 weeks.

Regarding the study as a whole: From baseline, blood top tumor clonotypes peaked at 2 weeks post-radiation. Pretreatment tumor biopsies were lacking, so baseline clonotypes are unknown.

Time point indicated: blood 2 weeks post-SBRT. The treatment denotes: 15 Gy SBRT to primary tumor, nephrectomy 4 weeks later. This renal cell carcinoma was of the clear cell type. Produced via immunoSEQ multiplex PCR; TCRdb's table is partial and in-frame only. This table has over 60,000 clones, 80% to 90% appearing once. The TCR comes from a woman aged 50 to 65 with renal cell carcinoma. The sequenced sample was blood, obtained from a patient whose treatment included radiotherapy and nephrectomy.

The CDR3, as DNA: TGTGCCAGCAGGCCCTCTGGAGGGGAGGAGACCCAGTACTTC. Residues: CASRPSGGEETQYF. The V and J genes are TRBV28 and TRBJ2-5, with a tentative D call TRBD2 (6 bases). The CDR3 has 14 residues. Germline values: CDR1 MDHEN, CDR2 SYDVKM. The V end was cut by 6 bases, the J end by 5 bases, with 16 bases between.